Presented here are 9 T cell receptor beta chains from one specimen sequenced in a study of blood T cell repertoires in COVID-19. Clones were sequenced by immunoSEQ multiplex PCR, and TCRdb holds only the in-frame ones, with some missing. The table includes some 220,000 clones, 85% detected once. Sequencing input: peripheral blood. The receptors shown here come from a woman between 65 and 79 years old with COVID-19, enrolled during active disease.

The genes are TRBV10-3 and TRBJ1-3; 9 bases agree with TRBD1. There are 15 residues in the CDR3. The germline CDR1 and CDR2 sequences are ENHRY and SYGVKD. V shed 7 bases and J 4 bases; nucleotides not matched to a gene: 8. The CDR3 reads CAITERTGEGNTIYF. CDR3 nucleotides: TGTGCCATCACCGAAAGGACAGGGGAGGGAAACACCATATATTTT.

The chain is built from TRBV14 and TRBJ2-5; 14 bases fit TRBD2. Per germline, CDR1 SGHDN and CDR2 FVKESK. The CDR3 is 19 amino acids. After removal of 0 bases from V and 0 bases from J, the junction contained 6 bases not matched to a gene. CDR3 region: CASSQDSTSGRVYQETQYF. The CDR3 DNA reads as TGTGCCAGCAGCCAAGATTCGACTAGCGGGAGGGTGTACCAAGAGACCCAGTACTTC.

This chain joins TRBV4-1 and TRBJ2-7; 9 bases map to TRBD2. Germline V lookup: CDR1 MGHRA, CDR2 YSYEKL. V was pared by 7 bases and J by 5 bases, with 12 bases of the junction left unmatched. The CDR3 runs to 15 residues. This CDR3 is CASTLAMGLANEQYF. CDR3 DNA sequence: TGCGCCAGCACCCTCGCGATGGGACTAGCAAACGAGCAGTACTTC.

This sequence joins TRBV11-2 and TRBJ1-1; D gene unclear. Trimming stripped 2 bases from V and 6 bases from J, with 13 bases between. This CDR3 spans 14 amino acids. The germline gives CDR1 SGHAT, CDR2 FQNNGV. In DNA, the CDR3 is TGTGCCAGCAGCTTACAGATAATTGTGGCTGAAGCTTTCTTT. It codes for CASSLQIIVAEAFF.

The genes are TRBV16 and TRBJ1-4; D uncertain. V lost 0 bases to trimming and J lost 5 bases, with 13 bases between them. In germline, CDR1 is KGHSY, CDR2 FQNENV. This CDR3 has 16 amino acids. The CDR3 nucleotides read TGTGCCAGCAGCCAATCGGCCGCCCAGAAGAATGAAAAACTGTTTTTT. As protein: CASSQSAAQKNEKLFF.

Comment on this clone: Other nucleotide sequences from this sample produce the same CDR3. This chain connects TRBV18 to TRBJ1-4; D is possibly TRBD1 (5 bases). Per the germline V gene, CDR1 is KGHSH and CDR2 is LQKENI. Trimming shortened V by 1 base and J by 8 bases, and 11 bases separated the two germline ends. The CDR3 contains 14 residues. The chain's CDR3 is CASSPRQGGEKLFF. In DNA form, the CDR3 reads TGTGCCAGCTCACCACGGCAGGGTGGGGAAAAACTGTTTTTT.

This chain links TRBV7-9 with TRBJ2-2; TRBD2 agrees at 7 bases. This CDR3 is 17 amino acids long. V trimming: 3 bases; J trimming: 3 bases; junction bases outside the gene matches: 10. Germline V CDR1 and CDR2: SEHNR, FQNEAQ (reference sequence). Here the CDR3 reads CASSFPRSGKDTGELFF. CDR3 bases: TGTGCCAGCAGCTTCCCTCGGAGCGGGAAAGACACCGGGGAGCTGTTTTTT.

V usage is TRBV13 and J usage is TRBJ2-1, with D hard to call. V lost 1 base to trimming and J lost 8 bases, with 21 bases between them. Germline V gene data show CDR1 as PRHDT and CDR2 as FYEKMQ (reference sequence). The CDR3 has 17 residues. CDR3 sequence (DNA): TGTGCCAGCAGCTTAGTCACAGCCAAAATGGTGGCGTATGAGCAGTTCTTC. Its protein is CASSLVTAKMVAYEQFF.

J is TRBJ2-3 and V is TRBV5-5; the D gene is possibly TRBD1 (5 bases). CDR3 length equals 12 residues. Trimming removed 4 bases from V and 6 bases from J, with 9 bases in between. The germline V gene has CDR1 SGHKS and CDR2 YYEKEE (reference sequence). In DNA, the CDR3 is TGTGCCAGCAGCATAGCAGGGGATACGCAGTATTTT. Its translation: CASSIAGDTQYF.